This T cell receptor beta chain was found in a study of T-cell memory formation after mild COVID-19. Whole-study findings and limits: Shrinking CD4+ clones resided mostly in CM and EM, and CD8+ ones in EMRA. CD4+ bias marked clones expanding day 15 to 37, unlike balanced contracting clones. Some responding clones appeared in pre-infection memory, suggesting cross-reactive memory joined.

TCRdb called the 5' RACE reads again in MiXCR, with one record for every CDR3 protein. The table includes more than 400,000 distinct CDR3 sequences, around a sixth detected once. Concerning this clonotype itself: The antigen is unknown.

The sequenced sample was PBMCs or a T cell subset sorted from them (not recorded which). This TCR was recovered from an adult woman who had mild COVID-19 (a few samples of this study predate the infection). Cell type and time point are not known.

The DNA for the CDR3 is TGTGCCAGCAGCCGACTAGCGGGATCGGGCACCGGGGAGCTGTTTTTT. Translated: CASSRLAGSGTGELFF. The chain is built from TRBV7-9 and TRBJ2-2; TRBD2 matches 11 bases. Trimming at V came to 5 bases and at J to 4 bases, leaving 6 bases not matched to a gene. Germline values: CDR1 SEHNR, CDR2 FQNEAQ (reference sequence). The CDR3 sequence is 16 residues long.